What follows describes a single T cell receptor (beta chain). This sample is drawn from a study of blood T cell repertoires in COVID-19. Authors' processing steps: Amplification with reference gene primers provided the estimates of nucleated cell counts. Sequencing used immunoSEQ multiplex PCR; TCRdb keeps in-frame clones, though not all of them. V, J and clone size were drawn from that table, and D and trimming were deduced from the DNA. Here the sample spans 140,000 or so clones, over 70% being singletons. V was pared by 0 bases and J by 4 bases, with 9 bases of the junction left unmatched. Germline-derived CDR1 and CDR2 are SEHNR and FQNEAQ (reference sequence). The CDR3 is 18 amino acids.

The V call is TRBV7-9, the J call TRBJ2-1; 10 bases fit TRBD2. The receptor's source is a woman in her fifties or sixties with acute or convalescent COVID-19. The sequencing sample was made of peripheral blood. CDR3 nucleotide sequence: TGTGCCAGCAGCTTAGCTGTCGGTGGACTAGCGGTATACAATGAGCAGTTCTTC. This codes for CASSLAVGGLAVYNEQFF.